The 17 T cell receptor beta chains in this list originate from one sample, sequenced in a study of CD8+CD57+ T cells in acquired aplastic anemia. TCR beta VDJ and CDR3 were profiled, and genomic DNA was the template. In TCRdb, the reads were re-called with MiXCR into one record per CDR3 protein. The table lists about 120,000 distinct CDR3 sequences, approximately 40% of them singletons. Only patients with CD8+CD57+ cell expansion on flow cytometry were chosen for sequencing. The sample consisted of sorted CD4+, CD8+, or CD8+CD57+ T cells (not recorded which) from PBMCs. The receptors stem from a human donor with aplastic anemia.

This clonotype was counted at least ten times. This rearrangement joins TRBV19 to TRBJ2-2, with D perhaps matching TRBD1 or TRBD2 (5 bases each). V dropped 1 base and J dropped 3 bases, with 9 bases sitting between them. The CDR3 has 15 amino acids. CDR1 and CDR2 from the germline V gene are LNHDA and SQIVND (reference sequence). Here the CDR3 reads CASSIVGDHTGELFF. The CDR3 DNA follows: TGTGCCAGTAGTATAGTAGGGGACCACACCGGGGAGCTGTTTTTT.

At least ten counts were recorded for this clonotype. The chain employs TRBV7-9 and TRBJ1-1; D might be TRBD1 (5 bases). Trimming took 5 bases from V and 4 from J, leaving 17 bases between them. The germline CDR1 and CDR2 sequences are SEHNR and FQNEAQ (reference sequence). CDR3 size: 15 residues. The CDR3, as DNA: TGTGCCAGCAGCCGGGACGGCTGGCCGGCCACTGAAGCTTTCTTT. Its protein product is CASSRDGWPATEAFF.

In this sample, this clonotype turned up many times. This chain uses TRBV6-1 with TRBJ1-2; 9 bases map to TRBD1. The V and J ends lost 5 bases and 6 bases, in that order; junction bases with no gene match: 7. The CDR3 sequence is 14 residues long. Germline CDR1 and CDR2: MNHNS and SASEGT. CDR3 nucleotide sequence: TGTGCCAGCAGTATATCCGGGACAGGGAATGGCTACACCTTC. This encodes CASSISGTGNGYTF.

This chain uses TRBV7-2 with TRBJ1-2; D is unclear. This CDR3 is 12 amino acids long. Trimming pared 0 bases from V and 5 bases from J, leaving 4 bases between. Germline V gene sequence: CDR1 SGHTA, CDR2 FQGNSA. DNA of the CDR3: TGTGCCAGCAGCTTAGCTCAGTATGGCTACACCTTC. It encodes CASSLAQYGYTF.

This clonotype has at least ten counts. The gene calls are TRBV6-1 and TRBJ1-2; D ambiguous. Trimming left V 6 bases short and J 5 bases short, with 10 bases between. CDR1 MNHNS and CDR2 SASEGT come from the germline V gene. The CDR3 extends over 12 amino acids. The chain's CDR3 is CASSPANYGYTF. For the CDR3, the DNA is TGTGCCAGCAGCCCCGCAAATTATGGCTACACCTTC.

CDR3 nucleotides: TGCGCCAGCAGGTCGACAGGGGGCGATCAGCCCCAGCATTTT. Translated: CASRSTGGDQPQHF. V usage is TRBV10-2 and J usage is TRBJ1-5, with 10 bases aligning to TRBD1. Trimming removed 6 bases from V and 5 bases from J; junction bases left unmatched: 4. The CDR3 has 14 residues. Germline CDR1 is WSHSY and CDR2 is SAAADI.

In the case of this clonotype: The junction differs from germline at one of its ends, possibly a read error. The chain has TRBV6-1 and TRBJ1-2; D is unresolved. The CDR3 extends over 13 amino acids. Germline loops: CDR1 MNHNS, CDR2 SASEGT. CDR3 region: CASKITANYGYAF. DNA of the CDR3: TGTGCCAGCAAGATTACTGCTAACTATGGCTACGCCTTC.

In this sample, this clonotype turned up many times. CDR3 coding DNA: TGCGCCAGCAGCCAAGGGCATAGCGGGGGGGGAGAGACCCAGTACTTC. Translating gives CASSQGHSGGGETQYF. V is TRBV4-1 and J is TRBJ2-5, with 11 bases matching TRBD2. The CDR3 extends over 16 amino acids. CDR1 is MGHRA, CDR2 YSYEKL, per germline. V was clipped by 1 base and J by 4 bases; unmatched bases: 5.

J is TRBJ2-3 and V is TRBV2, with D perhaps matching TRBD2 (5 bases). The V gene lost 8 bases and the J gene lost 6 bases, with 9 bases spanning the gap. The CDR3 covers 11 residues. Germline lookup yields CDR1 SNHLY and CDR2 FYNNEI. CDR3 amino acids: CASSQRDTQYF. CDR3 coding DNA: TGTGCCAGCTCCCAGCGGGATACGCAGTATTTT.

CDR3 DNA sequence: TGTGCCAGTAGTACTACAGCATACTACGAGCAGTACTTC. Its protein product is CASSTTAYYEQYF. The chain recombines TRBV19 with TRBJ2-7, with D hard to call. The CDR3 consists of 13 residues. V lost 4 bases to trimming and J lost 3 bases, with 10 bases between them. Germline CDR1 and CDR2: LNHDA and SQIVND (reference sequence).

The chain carries TRBV9 and TRBJ1-2; 9 bases fit TRBD1. CDR3 length equals 13 residues. Germline CDR1 reads SGDLS; CDR2 reads YYNGEE. The junction had 3 bases not matched to a gene; V was cut back by 2 bases and J by 7 bases. The CDR3 DNA reads as TGTGCCAGCAGCGTCGGGACAGGGACTGGCTACACCTTC. Amino acids: CASSVGTGTGYTF. The whole variable domain, remainder taken from reference TRBV9 and TRBJ1-2, is DSGVTQTPKHLITATGQRVTLRCSPRSGDLSVYWYQQSLDQGLQFLIQYYNGEERAKGNILERFSAQQFPDLHSELNLSSLELGDSALYFCASSVGTGTGYTFGSGTRLTVV.

The sample holds one count of this clonotype. The chain links TRBV19 to TRBJ1-6; 9 positions agree with TRBD1. CDR1 is LNHDA, CDR2 SQIVND, per germline (reference sequence). The CDR3 runs 14 residues. V gave up 8 bases and J gave up 9 bases; unmatched junction bases: 8. The DNA of the CDR3 is TGTGCCAGTGGGCGGACAGGGGACGGTTCACCCCTCCACTTT. Translated, it gives CASGRTGDGSPLHF.

In its sample, this clonotype was seen a few times. This sequence may be a read error, since a much larger clone differs from it by one base. The CDR3 end shows no conserved phenylalanine or tryptophan, and so a read error is likely. The V gene is TRBV5-1, the J gene TRBJ2-5, with D perhaps matching TRBD1 or TRBD2 (5 bases each). Germline CDR1 SGHRS, CDR2 YFSETQ. Trimming removed 1 base from V and 4 bases from J, with 11 bases in between. The CDR3 extends over 14 amino acids. CDR3 sequence (DNA): TGCGCCAGCAGCTTGAGGGGAGATGGAGAGACCCAGTACCTC. This gives the protein CASSLRGDGETQYL.

This clonotype appeared many times. The gene calls are TRBV29-1 and TRBJ1-1, with TRBD1 identical over 7 bases. V gave up 8 bases and J gave up 3 bases; unmatched junction bases: 6. This CDR3 region has 12 residues. CDR1 and CDR2 (germline): SQVTM, ANQGSEA. The CDR3 DNA is TGCAGCTTAGGGGGCGCGGACACTGAAGCTTTCTTT. It yields the protein CSLGGADTEAFF.

This clonotype was recorded many times. The J gene is TRBJ1-2, the V gene TRBV5-1, with D maybe TRBD1 (5 bases). Trimming stripped 4 bases from V and 8 bases from J, with 18 bases between. The CDR3 contains 14 residues. Germline V gene sequence: CDR1 SGHRS, CDR2 YFSETQ. CDR3 region: CASSPAGQSTGYTF. The CDR3 DNA is TGCGCCAGCAGCCCAGCCGGACAATCGACCGGCTACACCTTC.

This clonotype was detected ten times or more. V is TRBV5-1 and J is TRBJ2-1, with 11 bases fitting TRBD2. Germline V gene data show CDR1 as SGHRS and CDR2 as YFSETQ. V gave up 3 bases and J gave up 9 bases; unmatched junction bases: 8. The CDR3 runs 15 residues. The CDR3 loop is CASSSLLAGEGEQFF. The CDR3 DNA is TGCGCCAGCAGCTCCCTACTAGCGGGGGAAGGTGAGCAGTTCTTC.

V usage is TRBV5-5 and J usage is TRBJ1-2, with D perhaps TRBD1 (5 bases). The V end lost 0 bases, the J end lost 0 bases, and 6 bases lay between the germline ends. There are 14 residues in the CDR3. Germline V gene data show CDR1 as SGHKS and CDR2 as YYEKEE (reference sequence). Here the CDR3 reads CASSLGQPNYGYTF. CDR3 coding DNA: TGTGCCAGCAGCTTGGGACAGCCTAACTATGGCTACACCTTC.